This record covers a single T cell receptor (beta chain). Germline loops: CDR1 MDHEN, CDR2 SYDVKM. Trimming shortened V by 8 bases and J by 4 bases, and 23 bases separated the two germline ends. The CDR3 spans 17 residues. Assay used: immunoSEQ multiplex PCR; TCRdb lists only in-frame clones, some missing. This table holds 70,000 to 95,000 clones, roughly 93% found once. The sample originates from a study of T cell changes during pregnancy in multiple sclerosis. The chain couples TRBV28 to TRBJ2-2; maybe TRBD1 (6 bases). The sequencing here drew on peripheral blood, taken in the second trimester of pregnancy. This sequence originates from a female donor with multiple sclerosis, enrolled in a pregnancy study. The CDR3 region has the DNA TGTGCCAGCGGGATTCTGGGGACCTCACAGGGCACCGGGGAGCTGTTTTTT. Amino acids: CASGILGTSQGTGELFF.